Listed below are T cell receptor beta chains from one sample, sequenced in a study of Graves' ophthalmopathy and Graves' hyperthyroidism. TCRdb processed the multiplex PCR reads anew with MiXCR; each CDR3 protein has one entry. The profile shows around 590,000 distinct CDR3 sequences, 35% to 40% of them singletons. The sequencing input was peripheral blood or thyroid tissue (not recorded which). The source of these receptors is an adult man with Graves' hyperthyroidism. Both conserved end residues are part of each CDR3. The order of the fields is V gene, clone size, J gene, D gene, CDR3 DNA, CDR3 protein. D genes are given only for firm matches. Clone size is shown for a subset of rows, as once, few, many or a class of expanded clone.

>TRBV5-8|many|TRBJ2-5|TRBD2
TGTGCCAGCAGCCTCCTCACTAGCGGCCCCCAAGAGACCCAGTACTTC
CASSLLTSGPQETQYF
>TRBV6-4|-|TRBJ1-1|-
TGTGCCAGCTCACCACTTTTATTCAAGAAAGACTTGAACACTGAAGCTTTCTTT
CASSPLLFKKDLNTEAFF
>TRBV7-2|-|TRBJ2-3|-
TGTGCCAGCAGCTTACTCTCGATCGCAGATACGCAGTATTTT
CASSLLSIADTQYF
>TRBV24-1|once|TRBJ1-2|-
TGTGCCACCAGCGTATACACGGACCCTAACTATGGCCACACCTTC
CATSVYTDPNYGHTF
>TRBV7-6|-|TRBJ1-1|TRBD1
TGTGCCCAGGGCGACAGGGTCCGGAGCACTGAAGCTTTCTTT
CAQGDRVRSTEAFF
>TRBV6-5|many|TRBJ1-1|-
TGTGCCAGCAGGGGAGACGGGAACACTGAAGCTTTCTTT
CASRGDGNTEAFF
>TRBV7-9|-|TRBJ2-7|-
TGTGCCAGCACAAGGTCGGACAGCTACGAGCAGTACTTC
CASTRSDSYEQYF
>TRBV20-1|-|TRBJ1-1|TRBD1
TGCAGTGCTAGCGCAGGGGGCGGGACTGAAGCTTTCTTT
CSASAGGGTEAFF
>TRBV6-1|many|TRBJ1-3|TRBD1
TGTGCCAGCACCTCCCTCGGGACAGGAGACAACACCATATATTTT
CASTSLGTGDNTIYF
>TRBV10-3|-|TRBJ2-7|TRBD1
TGTGCCAGCAGTTCCGGGACAGCCTTCTACGGGCAGTACTTC
CASSSGTAFYGQYF
>TRBV6-5|many|TRBJ1-4|TRBD1
TGTGCCAGCTGTACGCAGGGGGAAGAAAAACTGTTTTTT
CASCTQGEEKLFF
>TRBV2|-|TRBJ2-2|-
TGTGCCAGCAGTGATGGGGTACGGACCGGGGAGCTGTTTTTT
CASSDGVRTGELFF
>TRBV2|many|TRBJ1-6|-
TGTGCCAGCAGAGAGACAGCTGCTCCCCTCCACTTT
CASRETAAPLHF
>TRBV2|-|TRBJ1-5|TRBD1
TGTGCCAGCAGAACCATACCCCGGGACAGGGTGGGTCAGCCCCAGCATTTT
CASRTIPRDRVGQPQHF
>TRBV5-8|many|TRBJ2-7|TRBD1
TGTGCCAGCAGCTTGGACAGGGGGAGGAACGAGCAGTACTTC
CASSLDRGRNEQYF
>TRBV7-2|many|TRBJ1-1|-
TGTGCCAGCAGCCTTCGGAGCGGGAACACTGAAGCTTTCTTT
CASSLRSGNTEAFF
>TRBV5-1|many|TRBJ1-4|TRBD1
TGCGCCAGCAGCAGGGACAGGGCGGCTAATGAAAAACTGTTTTTT
CASSRDRAANEKLFF
>TRBV7-6|-|TRBJ2-2|TRBD1
TGTGCCAGCAGCTTAGACCAGGGGGCGACCGGGGAGCTGTTTTTT
CASSLDQGATGELFF
>TRBV12-3/TRBV12-4|-|TRBJ1-4|-
TGTGCCAGCAGGCTTCCCAGGGGTCTCGGGACTAATGAAAAACTGTTTTTT
CASRLPRGLGTNEKLFF
>TRBV5-1|few|TRBJ1-5|-
TGCGCCAGCAGCTTGGGTACAGGGATATATCAGCCCCAGCATTTT
CASSLGTGIYQPQHF
>TRBV2|-|TRBJ1-1|-
TGTGCCAGCAGTCCTCACAGGGATCAGACTGAAGCTTTCTTT
CASSPHRDQTEAFF
>TRBV10-2|-|TRBJ1-1|-
TGCGCCAGCAGTGGGATAGGACGTCTTGAAGCTTTCTTT
CASSGIGRLEAFF
>TRBV6-1|many|TRBJ1-2|TRBD1
TGTGCCAGCACCAGGGGGACGTATGGCTACACCTTC
CASTRGTYGYTF
>TRBV7-2|-|TRBJ2-5|TRBD2
TGTGCCAGCAGCTGGGAAGCGGGGCCGAGGAAGACCCAGTACTTC
CASSWEAGPRKTQYF
>TRBV24-1|few|TRBJ2-3|-
TGTGCCACCAGTGATTCAGGGGCGGGGCTCAGGGATACGCAGTATTTT
CATSDSGAGLRDTQYF
>TRBV24-1|-|TRBJ1-2|-
TGTGCCACCAGTGATTCGAAAGGCTACACCTTC
CATSDSKGYTF
>TRBV20-1|-|TRBJ2-7|-
TGCAGTGCTAGGGGGGATACCTTAGAGGGGGGTTCCTACGAGCAGTACTTC
CSARGDTLEGGSYEQYF
>TRBV15|-|TRBJ2-6|-
TGTGCCACCAGCTCTTACCGCCTGACTTTC
CATSSYRLTF
>TRBV5-1|many|TRBJ2-7|TRBD1
TGCGCCAGCAGCTTGGCCAGGGGGCCGAGAGACGAGCAGTACTTC
CASSLARGPRDEQYF
>TRBV10-2|many|TRBJ2-7|-
TGCGCCAGCAGTGAGTTAGGGTCGACCTACGAGCAGTACTTC
CASSELGSTYEQYF
>TRBV7-9|-|TRBJ2-2|-
TGTGCCAGCAGCTCGAATTCCGGGGAGCTGTTTTTT
CASSSNSGELFF
>TRBV27|-|TRBJ1-4|-
TGTGCCAGCAGTCCATACCGCAATGAGGAAAAACTGTTTTTT
CASSPYRNEEKLFF
>TRBV5-1|-|TRBJ2-5|-
TGCGCCAGCAGCCAGCTTGTTGGGACCCAGTACTTC
CASSQLVGTQYF
>TRBV7-2|once|TRBJ2-2|TRBD2
TGTGCCAACAGCTTAGATCAGGGACTAGCGACGAGCGGGGAGCTGTTTTTT
CANSLDQGLATSGELFF
>TRBV7-9|-|TRBJ2-5|-
TGTGCCAGCAAGGAAGGGGTCCAAGAGACCCAGTACTTC
CASKEGVQETQYF
>TRBV9|many|TRBJ2-5|-
TGTGCCAGCAGCGTAGGCGCTGGTTCGCAAGAGACCCAGTACTTC
CASSVGAGSQETQYF
>TRBV29-1|many|TRBJ2-7|TRBD2
TGCAGCGTTGAAGAAGCGCCTAGCGGGAGCGCCGTCCTACGAGCGCAGTACTTC
CSVEEAPSGSAVLRAQYF
>TRBV20-1|few|TRBJ1-4|TRBD1
TGCAGTGCTGAGGGGGCAGTAAAGGAGGAAGATGAAAAACTGTTTTTT
CSAEGAVKEEDEKLFF
>TRBV29-1|many|TRBJ1-2|TRBD1
TGCAGCGTTGAATTCGCGGAATCAGGGGGTCCCAACTATGGCTACACCTTC
CSVEFAESGGPNYGYTF
>TRBV19|-|TRBJ2-2|-
TGTGCCAGTGCAGATCAGGTATCCACCGGGGAGCTGTTTTTT
CASADQVSTGELFF
>TRBV7-3|-|TRBJ2-3|TRBD2
TGTGCCAGCAGTTACCCCCGGACTAGCGGGACGTCTAACACAGATACGCAGTATTTT
CASSYPRTSGTSNTDTQYF
>TRBV19|-|TRBJ2-3|TRBD1
TGTGCCAGTAGTCCAGGGGACAGTGCGACAGATACGCAGTATTTT
CASSPGDSATDTQYF
>TRBV12-3/TRBV12-4|-|TRBJ1-4|TRBD1
TGTGCCAGCAGTTTCACGGGACAGGGGGATGAAAAACTGTTTTTT
CASSFTGQGDEKLFF
>TRBV20-1|many|TRBJ2-7|-
TGCAGTGCCAACGACAGCCCTAACGAGCAGTACTTC
CSANDSPNEQYF
>TRBV7-9|many|TRBJ1-1|-
TGTGCCAGCAGCTTAGTGGGCAGTACGAGGCGACAAATGAACACTGAAGCTTTCTTT
CASSLVGSTRRQMNTEAFF
>TRBV27|many|TRBJ1-6|-
TGTGCCAGCAGTTTTGACTATAATTCACCCCTCCACTTT
CASSFDYNSPLHF
>TRBV11-3|once|TRBJ2-7|-
TGTGCCAGCAGCTTAGACACCTACAATGAGCAGTACTTC
CASSLDTYNEQYF
>TRBV7-9|many|TRBJ2-6|-
TGTGCCAGCAGCTGGGAAGGATCGGGGGCGAATGGGGCCAACGTCCTGACTTTC
CASSWEGSGANGANVLTF
>TRBV25-1|-|TRBJ2-7|-
TGTGCCAGCAGTTCGATGGGGGCCGGGGGCAGCTACGAGCAGTACTTC
CASSSMGAGGSYEQYF
>TRBV2|-|TRBJ2-2|-
TGTGCCAGCAATAGGGACGCCACCGGGGAGCTGTTTTTT
CASNRDATGELFF
>TRBV20-1|many|TRBJ1-6|TRBD1
TGCAGTGCTAGAGATAGCGGGACAGGGTATTCACCCCTCCACTTT
CSARDSGTGYSPLHF
>TRBV10-2|many|TRBJ2-7|TRBD2
TGCGCCAGCAGTGAGGATTCGGGGGGGGAGCAGTACTTC
CASSEDSGGEQYF
>TRBV30|many|TRBJ2-5|-
TGTGCCTGGAGTGTGAGACGGAGAGAGACCCAGTACTTC
CAWSVRRRETQYF